These 10 T cell receptor beta chains came from one sample sequenced in a study of radiotherapy plus CTLA-4 blockade in lung cancer. TCRdb's table, derived via immunoSEQ multiplex PCR, lists solely in-frame clones and lacks some. The sample lists about 88,000 clones, less than 80% occurring once. The sequenced sample was peripheral blood, obtained from a patient treated with radiotherapy plus ipilimumab. These receptors all stem from a human donor with non-small cell lung cancer that progressed on radiotherapy plus ipilimumab.

The chain joins TRBV28 to TRBJ2-1; 10 bases match TRBD2. From germline, CDR1 is MDHEN and CDR2 SYDVKM. V lost 7 bases, J lost 7 bases, and 13 bases stayed unmatched. The CDR3 runs to 16 residues. The CDR3 loop reads CASTILGGTSENEQFF. The DNA for the CDR3 is TGTGCCAGCACCATTTTAGGAGGGACTAGCGAAAATGAGCAGTTCTTC. Combining the CDR3 with reference TRBV28 and TRBJ2-1 gives the whole variable domain DVKVTQSSRYLVKRTGEKVFLECVQDMDHENMFWYRQDPGLGLRLIYFSYDVKMKEKGDIPEGYSVSREKKERFSLILESASTNQTSMYLCASTILGGTSENEQFFGPGTRLTVL.

This sequence joins TRBV11-2 and TRBJ1-2; 8 bases fit TRBD1. This CDR3 has 19 amino acids. Germline CDR1 SGHAT, CDR2 FQNNGV. Losses at the gene ends were 0 bases for V and 0 bases for J; bases not matched to a gene: 12. The CDR3 is CASSLDRRTGRWANYGYTF. The CDR3 nucleotides read TGTGCCAGCAGCTTAGATCGGCGGACAGGGCGGTGGGCTAACTATGGCTACACCTTC.

The genes are TRBV5-1 and TRBJ2-7; TRBD1 aligns across 8 bases. Germline trimming cut 6 bases from V and 0 bases from J; bases unmatched to any gene: 11. The CDR3 consists of 16 residues. The germline CDR1 and CDR2 sequences are SGHRS and YFSETQ. CDR3 sequence reads: CASNPLWTGISYEQYF. In DNA form, the CDR3 reads TGCGCCAGCAACCCCCTGTGGACAGGGATCTCCTACGAGCAGTACTTC.

The V and J genes are TRBV5-8 and TRBJ1-5; D uncertain. Germline assignment: CDR1 SGHTS and CDR2 YDEGEE. Trimming stripped 4 bases from V and 2 bases from J, with 7 bases between. The CDR3 spans 13 residues. The CDR3 DNA reads as TGTGCCAGCAGCCATCCAGGCAATCAGCCCCAGCATTTT. Amino acid sequence: CASSHPGNQPQHF. Combining the CDR3 with reference TRBV5-8 and TRBJ1-5 gives the whole variable domain EAGVTQSPTHLIKTRGQQATLRCSPISGHTSVYWYQQALGLGLQFLLWYDEGEERNRGNFPPRFSGRQFPNYSSELNVNALELEDSALYLCASSHPGNQPQHFGDGTRLSIL.

V is TRBV11-2 and J is TRBJ2-7, with a possible D match to TRBD1 (6 bases). The CDR3 consists of 16 residues. Between the trimmed V and J ends, which lost 4 bases and 4 bases, there was a span of 20 bases. CDR1 is SGHAT and CDR2 is FQNNGV in the germline V gene. In DNA, the CDR3 is TGTGCCAGCAGCTCCGACGGGCTAGGGGGTTATTACGAGCAGTACTTC. Its protein is CASSSDGLGGYYEQYF.

The V call is TRBV5-6, the J call TRBJ2-7; D is perhaps TRBD2 (5 bases). The germline gives CDR1 SGHDT, CDR2 YYEEEE. The CDR3 loop spans 16 amino acids. Trimming left V 4 bases short and J 3 bases short, with 20 bases between. The CDR3 DNA reads as TGTGCCAGCAGCGACGGCGGCTCTTCTCGGGGCTACGAGCAGTACTTC. It translates to CASSDGGSSRGYEQYF. The whole variable domain, remainder taken from reference TRBV5-6 and TRBJ2-7, is DAGVTQSPTHLIKTRGQQVTLRCSPKSGHDTVSWYQQALGQGPQFIFQYYEEEERQRGNFPDRFSGHQFPNYSSELNVNALLLGDSALYLCASSDGGSSRGYEQYFGPGTRLTVT.

At least ten counts were recorded for this clone. The CDR3 is CASSPEQVGNTIYF. As DNA, the CDR3 is TGTGCCAGCTCACCCGAACAGGTTGGAAACACCATATATTTT. The gene calls are TRBV18 and TRBJ1-3; weak D call: TRBD1 (5 bases). Germline V CDR1 and CDR2: KGHSH, LQKENI. V lost 3 bases and J lost 3, with 9 bases in between. The CDR3 spans 14 residues.

The rearrangement links TRBV6-5 to TRBJ2-1, with TRBD2 matching 10 bases. The CDR3 extends over 14 amino acids. After removal of 10 bases from V and 7 bases from J, the junction contained 10 bases not matched to a gene. The germline CDR1 and CDR2 sequences are MNHEY and SVGAGI. Written as DNA, the CDR3 is TGTGCCACCAAACCAGGACTAGCGGTTAATGAGCAGTTCTTC. Its translation is CATKPGLAVNEQFF.

This chain uses TRBV29-1 with TRBJ2-3; 9 bases agree with TRBD2. Germline CDR1 and CDR2: SQVTM and ANQGSEA. V trimming: 3 bases; J trimming: 2 bases; junction bases outside the gene matches: 3. The CDR3 runs 14 residues. CDR3 residues: CSVEGLAITDTQYF. In DNA form, the CDR3 reads TGCAGCGTTGAGGGACTAGCAATCACAGATACGCAGTATTTT.

This clone was detected only once. The V and J genes are TRBV9 and TRBJ1-1, with D tentatively TRBD1 (5 bases). CDR1 and CDR2 from the germline V gene are SGDLS and YYNGEE. CDR3 length equals 14 residues. Between the trimmed V and J ends, which lost 3 bases and 4 bases, there was a span of 13 bases. CDR3 nucleotides: TGTGCCAGCAGCGCCCTCAGGGTGTCCACTGAAGCTTTCTTT. Its protein product is CASSALRVSTEAFF.